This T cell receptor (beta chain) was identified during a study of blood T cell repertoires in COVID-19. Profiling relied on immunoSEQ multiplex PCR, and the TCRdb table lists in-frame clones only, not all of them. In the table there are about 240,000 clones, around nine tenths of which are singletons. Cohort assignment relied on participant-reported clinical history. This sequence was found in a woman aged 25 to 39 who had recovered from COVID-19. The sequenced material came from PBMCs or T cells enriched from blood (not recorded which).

CDR3 coding DNA: TGTGCCAGCAGTGAAGGGGTGGGCCCCTACGAGCAGTACTTC. Protein sequence: CASSEGVGPYEQYF. The chain uses TRBV2 and TRBJ2-7; no clear D. V was shortened by 1 base and J by 2 bases, with 9 bases between the two germline ends. Germline CDR1 and CDR2: SNHLY and FYNNEI. This CDR3 spans 14 amino acids.